Listed here is a single T cell receptor (beta chain). Its antigen is still unknown. TCRdb re-analysed the reads in MiXCR, keeping a single row per CDR3 protein. The data show approximately 400,000 distinct CDR3 sequences, approximately 31% seen once. The data originate from a study of T cell repertoires in cytomegalovirus infection. For the study at large: From public TCR beta signatures came an indication of both CMV infection and matching HLA type.

Overall study findings and caveats: Summed frequency of public TCR beta families distinguished CMV carriers with the relevant HLA. HLA-C-restricted, CMV-specific TCR beta clonotypes were dominant ex vivo.

This CDR3 has 13 amino acids. Trimming removed 7 bases at V and 4 bases at J, with 13 bases between. Germline V gene data show CDR1 as MDHEN and CDR2 as SYDVKM. Sequenced input: PBMCs. The source of this sequence is a human donor in good health (CMV status not recorded). Some clones in this sample may be carry-over from other donors' samples. This chain uses TRBV28 with TRBJ1-2; D possibly corresponds to TRBD1 (6 bases). CDR3: CASTDTGTYGYTF. The DNA for the CDR3 is TGTGCCAGCACCGATACAGGGACCTATGGCTACACCTTC.